This T cell receptor (beta chain) is from a study of cytomegalovirus exposure and HLA in healthy donors. Use of 60 Vbeta and 13 Jbeta primers characterized the PCR. The method was immunoSEQ multiplex PCR; TCRdb's version includes in-frame clones alone and lacks a portion of them. The table has more than 65,000 clones, about 73% seen once. Study conclusions and caveats: Per a later analysis, HLA-associated TCR beta chains showed more clonal expansion than other, equally common TCR beta chains. The availability of immune exposure information extended only to CMV serostatus.

The CDR3 has 12 amino acids. CDR1 and CDR2 from the germline V gene are SGHAT and FQNNGV. Trimming left V 1 base short and J 8 bases short, with 5 bases between. Of note for this clone: Its antigen remains unidentified.

This receptor was identified in an older woman in good health and CMV-seropositive. The sample taken for sequencing was PBMCs. V and J are TRBV11-2 and TRBJ2-2; D remains unclear. For the CDR3, the DNA is TGTGCCAGCAGCTTAGCTCTGGGGGAGCTGTTTTTT. This codes for CASSLALGELFF.